This TCR beta chain appears in the sequencing data of a study of T cells in Graves' hyperthyroidism and ophthalmopathy. Patients counted as stable if ophthalmopathy did not develop within 18 months. The hyperthyroidism patients had all been newly diagnosed, and their disease duration was under 2 months. Their ages ranged from 18 to 65 years. Used for diagnoses were clinical symptoms, serum thyroxine and TRAb, thyroid ultrasound and orbital computed tomography. Amplified regions were TCR beta CDR3 sequences from RNA transcripts. First-round RT-PCR targeting the TCR CDR3 was performed with the HTBI primer set. TCRdb fed the multiplex PCR reads into MiXCR, producing one record per CDR3 protein. The sample holds a few hundred thousand distinct CDR3 sequences, about 15% seen once. V lost 0 bases, J lost 7 bases, and 7 bases lay in between. The CDR3 has 13 residues. From germline, CDR1 is SGHNT and CDR2 YENEEA.

This clonotype was recorded many times. What it binds is unknown. Study-wide results and caveats: The model forecast ophthalmopathy, anticipating it by a median around 6.4 months before onset.

This TCR was recovered from a woman aged 25 to 39 with Graves' hyperthyroidism. The sequencing sample was made of blood. This chain uses TRBV11-3 with TRBJ2-1; no firm D call. The CDR3 sequence is CASSLDHRNEQFF. The DNA of the CDR3 is TGTGCCAGCAGCTTAGATCATAGGAATGAGCAGTTCTTC.